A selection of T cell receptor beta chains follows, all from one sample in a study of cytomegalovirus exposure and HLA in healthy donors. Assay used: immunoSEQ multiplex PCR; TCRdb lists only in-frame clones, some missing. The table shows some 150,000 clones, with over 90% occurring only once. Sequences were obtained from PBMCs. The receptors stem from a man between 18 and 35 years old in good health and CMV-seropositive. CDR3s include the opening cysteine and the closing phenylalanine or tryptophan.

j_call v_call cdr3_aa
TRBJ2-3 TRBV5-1 CASSLAGLASTDTQYF
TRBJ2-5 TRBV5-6 CASSIDWSGETQYF
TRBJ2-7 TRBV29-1 CSAFKAGTGDSYEQYF
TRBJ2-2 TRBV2 CASGTSGRAGELFF
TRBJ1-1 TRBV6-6 CASSYVGSAFF
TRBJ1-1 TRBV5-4 CASKNRDETEAFF
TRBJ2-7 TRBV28 CASSYYRGRAVEQYF
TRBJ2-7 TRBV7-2 CASSLSASGVYEQYF
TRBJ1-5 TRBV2 CASSEIQGLGGQPQHF
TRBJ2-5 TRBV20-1 CSARQKETQYF
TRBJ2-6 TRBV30 CAWRIPGQGAPGANVLTF
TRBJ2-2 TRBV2 CASSGLAGTVGELFF
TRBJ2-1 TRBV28 CASTSLEGSSYNEQFF
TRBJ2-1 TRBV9 CASSVEQGDEQFF
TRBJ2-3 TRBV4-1 CASSQETSTDTQYF
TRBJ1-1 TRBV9 CASSVGITDMNTEAFF
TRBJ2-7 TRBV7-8 CASSLRPRASGQTPYEQYF
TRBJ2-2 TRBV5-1 CASSLGLAGVPGELFF
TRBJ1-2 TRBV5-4 CASGEGADYGYTF
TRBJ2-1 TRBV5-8 CASSLAPGSRKINEQFF
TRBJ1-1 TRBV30 CAWSRGFWAFF
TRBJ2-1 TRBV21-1 CASSKSGRVQNEQFF
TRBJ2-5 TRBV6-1 CATDPGTGFEETQYF
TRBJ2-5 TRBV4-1 CASSHPGQDKQTQYF
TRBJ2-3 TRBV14 CASSPRVADTQYF
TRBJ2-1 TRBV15 CATSSQMGGGSLDEQFF
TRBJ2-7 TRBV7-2 CASSSSRQAGVSYEQYF
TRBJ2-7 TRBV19 CASRKAGGSSYEQYF
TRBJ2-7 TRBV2 CAGTGGPPYEQYF
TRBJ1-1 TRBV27 CASSTRDTTEAFF
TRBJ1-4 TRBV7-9 CALGGGLEKLFF
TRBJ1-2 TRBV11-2 CASSPPGDRVFWYGYTF
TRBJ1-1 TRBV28 CASRGPQDTEAFF
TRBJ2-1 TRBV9 CASSVGTGRNEQFF
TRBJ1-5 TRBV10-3 CAISSGDQPQHF
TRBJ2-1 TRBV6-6 CASSYQPRSSYNEQFF
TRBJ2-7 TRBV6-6 CASSLIPQVVEQYF
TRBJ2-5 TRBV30 CAWTTTGETQYF
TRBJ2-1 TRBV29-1 CSVRTSGTRIYNEQFF
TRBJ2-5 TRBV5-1 CASSTYRGGEETQYF
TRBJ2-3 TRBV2 CASRGRAKDTQYF
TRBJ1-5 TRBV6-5 CASSLVQGSPQHF
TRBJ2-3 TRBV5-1 CASSLGDRDILTDTQYF
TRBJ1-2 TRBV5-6 CASSFRYGDYGYTF
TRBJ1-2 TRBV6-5 CASREGQGKGYTF
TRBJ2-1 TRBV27 CASSLGDRGLAGGGEQFF
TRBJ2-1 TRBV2 CATRDRYNEQFF
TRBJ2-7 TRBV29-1 CSVFLKGDEQYF
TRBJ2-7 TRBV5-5 CASSEAGSSYEQYF
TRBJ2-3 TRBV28 CASSLWGQSTDTQYF
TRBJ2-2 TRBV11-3 CASSPRGQAANTGELFF
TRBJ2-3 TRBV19 CASSMLAGLTDTQYF
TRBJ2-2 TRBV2 CASTGELAGVQTGELFF
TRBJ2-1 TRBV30 CAWSVQAGLDEQFF
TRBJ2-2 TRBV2 CASSEQGPSNTGELFF
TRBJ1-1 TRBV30 CAWGEGKGTEAFF
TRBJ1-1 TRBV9 CASSGTPNTEAFF